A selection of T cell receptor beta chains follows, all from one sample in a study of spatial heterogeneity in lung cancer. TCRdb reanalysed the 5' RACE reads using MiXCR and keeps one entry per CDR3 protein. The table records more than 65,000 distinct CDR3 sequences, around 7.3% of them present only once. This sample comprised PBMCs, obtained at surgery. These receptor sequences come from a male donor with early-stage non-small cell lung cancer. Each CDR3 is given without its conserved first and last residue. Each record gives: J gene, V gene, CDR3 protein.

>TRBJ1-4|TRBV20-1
SARATNEKLF
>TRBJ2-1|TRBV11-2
ASSPETRTAYNEQF
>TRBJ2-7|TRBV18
ASSVDLGAYEQY
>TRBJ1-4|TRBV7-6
ASSLGPGPDNKLF
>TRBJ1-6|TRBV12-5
ASGLEQASPLH
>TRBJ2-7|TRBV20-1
SARDLAPSYEQY
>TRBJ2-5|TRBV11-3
ASSLTVEETQY
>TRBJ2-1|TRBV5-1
ASSSRLAGGPEQF
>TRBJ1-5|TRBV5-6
ASSSWDLPGGNQPQH
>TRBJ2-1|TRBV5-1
AGSLGLATRGEQF
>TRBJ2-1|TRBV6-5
ASSYWGNEQF
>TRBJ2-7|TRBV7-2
ASSLLMASYEQY
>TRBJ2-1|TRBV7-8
ASSPTSGREGEQF
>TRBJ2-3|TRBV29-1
SVEGLAGEGGTDTQY
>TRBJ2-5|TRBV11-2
ASSSLRQETQY
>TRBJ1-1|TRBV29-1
SYAETANTEAF
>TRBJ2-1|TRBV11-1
ASSLSGGAGEQF
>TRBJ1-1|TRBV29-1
SVHGPYPEAF
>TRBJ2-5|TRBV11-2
ASSLNPPGNRARAETQY
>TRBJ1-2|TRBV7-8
ASSLAGDKAYGYT
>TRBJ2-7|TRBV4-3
ASSQGLGSSYEQY
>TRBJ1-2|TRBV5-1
ASSQYQGGYGYT
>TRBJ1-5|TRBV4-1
ASSQVGDAGNQPQH
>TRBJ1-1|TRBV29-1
SVERPNTEAF
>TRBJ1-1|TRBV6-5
ASNLDRVQTEAF
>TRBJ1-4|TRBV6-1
ASSERRGEKLF
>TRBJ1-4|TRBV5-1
ASSLLVGGSEKLF
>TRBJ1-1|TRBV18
ASSPGTNTEAF
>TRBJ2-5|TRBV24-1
ATSDWSSGTTRYQETQY
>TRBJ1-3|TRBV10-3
AISSLPPEDTIY
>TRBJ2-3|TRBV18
ASSPGVRTDTQY
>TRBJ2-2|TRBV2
ASSESGIGELF
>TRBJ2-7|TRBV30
AWNPGGREQY
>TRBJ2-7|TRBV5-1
ASSFGSLGTYEQY
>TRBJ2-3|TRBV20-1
SAETDTQY
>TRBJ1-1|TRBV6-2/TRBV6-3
ARSYSQGLSEAF
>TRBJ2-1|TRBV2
ASSPSRGAYNEQF
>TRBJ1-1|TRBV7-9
ASSLDPSKGHTEAF
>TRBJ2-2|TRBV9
ASSVGTGGTGELF
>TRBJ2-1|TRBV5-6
ASSHPSDSSYNEQF
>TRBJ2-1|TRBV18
ASSLLGGANEQF
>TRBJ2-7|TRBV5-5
ASSHYPGGDEQY
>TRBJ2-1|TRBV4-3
ASSLVAISEQF
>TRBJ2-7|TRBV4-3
ASSQDGGAYEQY
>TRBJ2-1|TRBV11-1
ASTSVNEQF
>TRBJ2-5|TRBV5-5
ASSLGPSSEQETQY
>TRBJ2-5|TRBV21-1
ASSTIRDRVGETQY
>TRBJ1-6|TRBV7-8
ASSFDRGINSPLH
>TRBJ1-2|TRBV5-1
ASSLAEGRAYGYT
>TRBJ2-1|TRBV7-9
ASSSDGEQF
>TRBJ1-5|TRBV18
ASSKEQADQPQH
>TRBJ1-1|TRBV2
ASENQRMFNTEAF
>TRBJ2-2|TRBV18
ASSPLGVVTGELF